This TCR beta chain was recorded in a study of beta chain features in type 1 diabetes. Study information: Examination covered roughly 100,000,000 sorted cells spanning all samples.

V dropped 8 bases and J dropped 4 bases, with 13 bases sitting between them. The germline V gene encodes CDR1 MNHEY and CDR2 SMNVEV (reference sequence). This CDR3 comprises 13 residues. The isolated RNA, all of it, was reverse transcribed, so expressed TCRB transcripts were what got sequenced. TCRdb's table, derived via immunoSEQ multiplex PCR, lists solely in-frame clones and lacks some. The sample carries hundreds of thousands of clones, around 9.6% recorded once. The sequenced sample consisted of naive CD4+ T cells from blood. This receptor was taken from a woman between 18 and 30 years old in good health. The rearrangement uses TRBV27 and TRBJ2-3; D is possibly TRBD1 (5 bases). The CDR3 DNA is TGTGCCAGCCGCCCTAGGGGTGCAGATACGCAGTATTTT. The encoded protein is CASRPRGADTQYF.